Reported below is one T cell receptor (beta chain). Germline assignment: CDR1 SGHRS and CDR2 YFSETQ. CDR3 length equals 16 residues. V lost 0 bases to trimming and J lost 6 bases; unmatched junction nucleotides: 11. Sequencing was performed with immunoSEQ multiplex PCR; in TCRdb, only in-frame clones are kept and a portion is missing. The sample consists of 630,000 or so clones, around 87% of them appearing once. This sample is drawn from a study of shared T cell receptors in the human thymus. These data were also reused for a study on human thymus T cells. That work states: Donors consisted of healthy Finnish infants (having corrective surgery for congenital heart defects). It was from resections taken during corrective heart surgery that the thymus tissue came.

V usage is TRBV5-1 and J usage is TRBJ2-7, with 8 bases lining up with TRBD2. Sequencing was done on a sample of thymocytes. The receptor was isolated from a boy under two years old with a congenital heart defect. The CDR3 coding sequence is TGCGCCAGCAGCTTGGTACGGGAGGGCTTATATGTCGAGCAGTACTTC. This encodes CASSLVREGLYVEQYF.